The 30 T cell receptor beta chains reported below all come from one sample, sequenced in a study of T cells in Graves' hyperthyroidism and ophthalmopathy (dated by TCRdb to 2018 to 2020). The library was produced with multiplex PCR. Sequenced using an Illumina HiSeq 2000. TCR beta CDR3 regions were amplified from RNA transcripts. A first-round RT-PCR of the TCR CDR3 used the HTBI primer set with the Qiagen OneStep RT-PCR kit. TCRdb passed the public sequencing reads through fastp at Q25 and MiXCR, retaining productive beta sequences. Every distinct CDR3 protein forms one entry, paired with its most common genes and DNA. This sample has around 300,000 distinct CDR3 sequences in its table, and 20% to 30% of those were observed once. The ten largest make up roughly a quarter of the sample. Input material: blood. The receptor set was obtained from a man aged 35-49 years with Graves' hyperthyroidism that later progressed to Graves' ophthalmopathy.

This clonotype was picked up many times. The chain uses TRBV28 and TRBJ1-5; D unresolved. With 7 bases removed from V and 6 bases from J, the gap between germline ends came to 10 bases. Germline assignment: CDR1 MDHEN and CDR2 SYDVKM. The CDR3 runs to 12 residues. The CDR3 reads CASTQMGQPQHF. CDR3 nucleotides: TGTGCCAGCACCCAGATGGGTCAGCCCCAGCATTTT.

The V and J genes are TRBV7-6 and TRBJ2-7, with a tentative D call TRBD2 (6 bases). V dropped 4 bases and J dropped 4 bases, with 14 bases sitting between them. Germline CDR1 reads SGHVS; CDR2 reads FNYEAQ. The CDR3 is 14 amino acids. CDR3: CASSSPTSSYEQYF. The CDR3 nucleotides are TGTGCCAGCAGCTCACCGACTAGTTCGTACGAGCAGTACTTC.

The chain recombines TRBV3-1 with TRBJ1-2; possible D gene TRBD1, 5 bases. Germline assignment: CDR1 LGHDT and CDR2 YNNKEL (reference sequence). The CDR3 is 14 residues long. The V and J ends lost 6 bases and 0 bases respectively, with 11 bases between them. Here the CDR3 reads CASRWGVPNYGYTF. For the CDR3, the DNA is TGTGCCAGCAGATGGGGGGTTCCTAACTATGGCTACACCTTC.

The CDR3 region is CASRTGGFTDTQYF. CDR3 nucleotides: TGTGCCAGCAGGACAGGGGGCTTCACAGATACGCAGTATTTT. This chain links TRBV28 with TRBJ2-3, with 10 bases aligning to TRBD1. CDR1 is MDHEN and CDR2 is SYDVKM in the germline V gene. This CDR3 has 14 amino acids. With V trimmed by 6 bases and J by 2 bases, 2 bases remained unmatched.

Many counts were recorded for this clonotype. V is TRBV6-1 and J is TRBJ2-5; D is ambiguous. CDR3 length: 13 amino acids. V dropped 7 bases and J dropped 3 bases, with 12 bases sitting between them. CDR1 and CDR2 (germline): MNHNS, SASEGT. The CDR3 region has the DNA TGTGCCAGCACCCACGGTAGGGAAGAGACCCAGTACTTC. Encoded protein: CASTHGREETQYF.

This clonotype has ten or more counts. This chain uses TRBV30 with TRBJ1-3, with D perhaps matching TRBD1 (5 bases). V lost 3 bases and J 2 bases, leaving 11 bases between the germline ends. Per germline, CDR1 GTSNPN and CDR2 SVGIG (reference sequence). The length of the CDR3 is 14 residues. The CDR3 DNA is TGTGCCTGGAGCGTTACAGGTACTGGAAACACCATATATTTT. Amino acids: CAWSVTGTGNTIYF.

This clonotype was detected only a few times. The chain joins TRBV12-3 or TRBV12-4 to TRBJ1-1; TRBD1 might be the D (6 bases). This CDR3 has 14 amino acids. Trimming cost V 6 bases and J 8 bases, with 19 bases left between them. The CDR3 DNA is TGTGCCAGCAGCCAAGGGGGGTGGAGTACCGAAGCTTTCTTT. Protein product: CASSQGGWSTEAFF.

Ten or more counts support this clonotype. The rearrangement uses TRBV5-4 and TRBJ1-1; the D gene is possibly TRBD1 (5 bases). CDR3 length equals 15 residues. The V gene's germline CDR1 is SGHNT and CDR2 YYREEE (reference sequence). V was clipped by 4 bases and J by 2 bases, with 15 bases between them. The CDR3 reads CASSAGRLDNTEAFF. The CDR3 bases are TGTGCCAGCAGCGCGGGACGACTAGACAACACTGAAGCTTTCTTT.

This clonotype was recorded a few times. The V and J genes are TRBV4-1 and TRBJ2-3, with a weak D call TRBD2 (5 bases). Germline V gene sequence: CDR1 MGHRA, CDR2 YSYEKL. Trimming pared 4 bases from V and 1 base from J, leaving 15 bases between. The CDR3 runs to 16 residues. CDR3 in DNA: TGCGCCAGCAGCCCGGCTGTGGCGAGGGGCACAGATACGCAGTATTTT. As protein: CASSPAVARGTDTQYF.

This clonotype was detected ten times or more. The chain links TRBV10-3 to TRBJ1-1; D remains ambiguous. Germline-derived CDR1 and CDR2 are ENHRY and SYGVKD. CDR3 length: 15 residues. The V and J ends lost 10 bases and 7 bases respectively, with 25 bases between them. The CDR3 spells CATTADFAGSLEAFF. The CDR3 nucleotides read TGTGCCACCACGGCGGACTTTGCGGGTTCACTTGAAGCTTTCTTT.

This clonotype was observed at least ten times. This sequence joins TRBV20-1 and TRBJ2-2, with 8 nucleotides matching TRBD1. Trimming cost V 0 bases and J 0 bases; bases outside gene matches: 6. CDR3 length: 17 residues. The germline V gene has CDR1 DFQATT and CDR2 SNEGSKA (reference sequence). CDR3 in amino acids: CSARDYRQGTNTGELFF. CDR3 nucleotide sequence: TGCAGTGCTAGAGACTACCGACAGGGGACGAACACCGGGGAGCTGTTTTTT.

This clonotype was detected many times. The rearrangement uses TRBV28 and TRBJ1-5; no definite D call. Germline V gene data show CDR1 as MDHEN and CDR2 as SYDVKM. The CDR3 is 14 amino acids. The V end lost 7 bases, the J end lost 1 base, and 11 bases lay between the germline ends. CDR3 DNA sequence: TGTGCCAGCATCAATAGGAAAAGCAATCAGCCCCAGCATTTT. It translates to CASINRKSNQPQHF.

In this sample, this clonotype turned up once. J is TRBJ2-2 and V is TRBV12-3 or TRBV12-4; TRBD1 matches at 7 bases. The J segment lost 8 bases and the V segment lost 1 base, leaving 1 base of the junction unmatched. There are 13 residues in the CDR3. CDR3 region: CASSLGGQGELFF. CDR3 coding DNA: TGTGCCAGCAGTTTAGGGGGACAGGGGGAGCTGTTTTTT.

The V call is TRBV24-1, the J call TRBJ2-5; 9 bases agree with TRBD1. J lost 2 bases, V lost 3 bases, and 3 bases had no gene match. The germline V gene encodes CDR1 KGHDR and CDR2 SFDVKD. The CDR3 length is 15 residues. The CDR3 bases are TGTGCCACCAGTGATCCCGGGACAGGGCAAGAGACCCAGTACTTC. Translated: CATSDPGTGQETQYF.

The chain uses TRBV6-2 or TRBV6-3 and TRBJ1-2; 7 bases fit TRBD1. V gave up 2 bases and J gave up 4 bases; unmatched junction bases: 4. In germline, CDR1 is MNHEY, CDR2 SVGEGT. CDR3 length: 14 residues. CDR3 protein: CASSYDREGYGYTF. For the CDR3, the DNA is TGTGCCAGCAGTTACGACAGGGAAGGCTATGGCTACACCTTC.

Ten or more counts support this clonotype. The genes are TRBV2 and TRBJ2-7, with 10 positions matching TRBD2. Germline trimming cut 5 bases from V and 4 bases from J; bases unmatched to any gene: 5. There are 14 residues in the CDR3. Germline assignment: CDR1 SNHLY and CDR2 FYNNEI. The CDR3 region has the DNA TGTGCCAGCAGTAGAGGGACTAGCGCTTACGAGCAGTACTTC. Its translation is CASSRGTSAYEQYF.

The chain has TRBV6-2 or TRBV6-3 and TRBJ2-5; tentatively, D is TRBD2 (6 bases). The CDR3 consists of 13 residues. V lost 5 bases to trimming and J lost 5 bases, with 12 bases between them. CDR1 and CDR2 from the germline V gene are MNHEY and SVGEGT. CDR3 sequence reads: CASSAGFRETQYF. The CDR3 nucleotides read TGTGCCAGCAGTGCGGGATTTCGGGAGACCCAGTACTTC.

V gene TRBV6-1 combines with J gene TRBJ1-5; D is possibly TRBD1 (5 bases). Deletions cut 0 bases from V and 9 bases from J, with 9 bases between. The germline gives CDR1 MNHNS, CDR2 SASEGT. The CDR3 length is 13 residues. As DNA, the CDR3 is TGTGCCAGCAGTGAAGCGCAGGGTTGGCCCCAGCATTTT. This translates into CASSEAQGWPQHF.

The chain couples TRBV7-2 to TRBJ2-5; 7 bases align to TRBD1. Trimming at V came to 5 bases and at J to 4 bases, leaving 13 bases not matched to a gene. This CDR3 spans 16 amino acids. CDR1 SGHTA and CDR2 FQGNSA come from the germline V gene. The CDR3 bases are TGTGCCAGCAGCCCCCGACAGGGATCTAGGAGAGAGACCCAGTACTTC. Amino acid sequence: CASSPRQGSRRETQYF.

This clonotype was seen at least ten times. The V gene is TRBV6-2 or TRBV6-3, the J gene TRBJ2-5, with TRBD2 matching over 8 bases. This CDR3 comprises 20 residues. Per the germline V gene, CDR1 is MNHEY and CDR2 is SVGEGT. J lost 2 bases, V lost 0 bases, and 17 bases had no gene match. The CDR3 reads CASSYSTGSAGVSGQETQYF. DNA of the CDR3: TGTGCCAGCAGTTACTCGACGGGCTCAGCGGGAGTATCAGGGCAAGAGACCCAGTACTTC.

The chain recombines TRBV7-2 with TRBJ2-7, with D possibly being TRBD2 (6 bases). The CDR3 has 14 amino acids. Trimming took off 5 bases at V and 3 bases at J, with 14 bases between the two ends. Germline V lookup: CDR1 SGHTA, CDR2 FQGNSA. The CDR3 region is CASSPGTRDYEQYF. For the CDR3, the DNA is TGTGCCAGCAGCCCCGGGACTCGAGACTACGAGCAGTACTTC. Based on the CDR3 plus reference TRBV7-2 and TRBJ2-7, the full variable domain is GAGVSQSPSNKVTEKGKDVELRCDPISGHTALYWYRQSLGQGLEFLIYFQGNSAPDKSGLPSDRFSAERTGGSVSTLTIQRTQQEDSAVYLCASSPGTRDYEQYFGPGTRLTVT.

This clonotype was observed a few times. The rearrangement joins TRBV6-1 to TRBJ1-1, with D uncertain. V was pared by 7 bases and J by 6 bases, with 15 bases between. The CDR3 length is 13 residues. The germline CDR1 and CDR2 sequences are MNHNS and SASEGT. CDR3 sequence reads: CASTEFGFAEAFF. Here the CDR3 DNA reads TGTGCCAGCACCGAATTTGGGTTTGCTGAAGCTTTCTTT.

This chain joins TRBV19 and TRBJ2-7; D not certain. Looked up from germline, CDR1 is LNHDA and CDR2 is SQIVND (reference sequence). There are 14 residues in the CDR3. Trimming cost V 5 bases and J 1 base, with 12 bases left between them. CDR3 nucleotide sequence: TGTGCCAGTAGTCCTGGACGGGCGTCCTACGAGCAGTACTTC. As protein: CASSPGRASYEQYF.

The sample holds many counts of this clonotype. This chain connects TRBV6-5 to TRBJ2-5; 8 bases agree with TRBD2. The CDR3 totals 16 residues. Germline loops: CDR1 MNHEY, CDR2 SVGAGI. The junction had 6 bases not matched to a gene; V was cut back by 0 bases and J by 3 bases. The CDR3 DNA reads TGTGCCAGCAGTTACTCGGGGCGGGAGGTGGAAGAGACCCAGTACTTC. Translated: CASSYSGREVEETQYF.

This clonotype was picked up one time. The chain employs TRBV11-1 and TRBJ2-5, with 7 bases that match TRBD2. V shed 2 bases, J shed 5 bases, and the junction held 20 bases outside the gene matches. Germline assignment: CDR1 SGHAT and CDR2 FQDESV (reference sequence). The CDR3 contains 19 residues. The CDR3 reads CASSLFMGGDTDYYETQYF. The CDR3 DNA follows: TGTGCCAGCAGCTTATTTATGGGGGGGGATACGGACTACTATGAGACCCAGTACTTC.

This clonotype was recorded at least ten times. The V and J genes are TRBV6-2 or TRBV6-3 and TRBJ2-2; D gene ambiguous. V lost 6 bases and J lost 6, with 14 bases in between. Germline V CDR1 and CDR2: MNHEY, SVGEGT. This CDR3 region has 14 residues. Here the CDR3 reads CASRPPVGPGELFF. The CDR3 nucleotides are TGTGCCAGCAGGCCCCCAGTTGGGCCCGGGGAGCTGTTTTTT.

The CDR3 here is CAWSGGTSGNQETQYF. For the CDR3, the DNA is TGTGCCTGGAGTGGGGGGACTAGCGGGAACCAAGAGACCCAGTACTTC. The rearrangement uses TRBV30 and TRBJ2-5, with TRBD2 identical over 13 bases. V trimming: 1 base; J trimming: 0 bases; junction bases outside the gene matches: 2. CDR3 size: 16 residues. Germline V gene data show CDR1 as GTSNPN and CDR2 as SVGIG (reference sequence).

The chain uses TRBV25-1 and TRBJ2-2, with a possible D match to TRBD2 (6 bases). Germline V gene data show CDR1 as MGHDK and CDR2 as SYGVNS. There are 15 residues in the CDR3. V dropped 2 bases and J dropped 3 bases, with 10 bases sitting between them. CDR3 sequence reads: CASSERERDTGELFF. CDR3 nucleotides: TGTGCCAGCAGTGAACGGGAGAGGGACACCGGGGAGCTGTTTTTT. The full variable domain, rest sourced from reference TRBV25-1 and TRBJ2-2, is EADIYQTPRYLVIGTGKKITLECSQTMGHDKMYWYQQDPGMELHLIHYSYGVNSTEKGDLSSESTVSRIRTEHFPLTLESARPSHTSQYLCASSERERDTGELFFGEGSRLTVL.

This clonotype was seen once. The V call is TRBV4-3, the J call TRBJ1-1; a weak D match, TRBD1 (6 bases). CDR1 LGHNA and CDR2 YSLEER come from the germline V gene. The CDR3 runs 14 residues. V gave up 4 bases and J gave up 3 bases, with 12 bases separating them. CDR3 sequence reads: CASSPQGRDTEAFF. The CDR3 nucleotides are TGCGCCAGCAGCCCACAGGGACGGGACACTGAAGCTTTCTTT.

Remarks on this clonotype: With a much larger clone just one base away, this may be a read error. V usage is TRBV18 and J usage is TRBJ1-1, with 7 nucleotides matching TRBD1. The CDR3 is made up of 17 amino acids. Per germline, CDR1 KGHSH and CDR2 LQKENI. The CDR3 coding sequence is TGTGCCAGCTCACTCGACAGGGCGGGGGGACTTGCGACTGAAGCTCTCTTT. Translating gives CASSLDRAGGLATEALF.